This TCR beta chain comes out of a study of OX40 agonist ivuxolimab in advanced cancers. Profiling relied on immunoSEQ multiplex PCR, and the TCRdb table lists in-frame clones only, not all of them. Counted here are 45,000 to 60,000 clones, around 87% occurring once; the ten biggest clones make up 9% to 12%. V was pared by 3 bases and J by 0 bases, with 6 bases of the junction left unmatched. The CDR3 loop spans 15 amino acids. Germline-derived CDR1 and CDR2 are SGDLS and YYNGEE. Here the sequenced sample was CD4+ or CD8+ T cells sorted from blood, taken in a trial of the OX40 agonist ivuxolimab. This TCR was recovered from an adult with an advanced solid tumor such as melanoma, head and neck, liver or kidney cancer. The J gene is TRBJ2-7, the V gene TRBV9; 7 bases are shared with TRBD1. The CDR3 DNA follows: TGTGCCAGCAGCGGCGGACAGGAAAGCTCCTACGAGCAGTACTTC. This translates into CASSGGQESSYEQYF.